This T cell receptor (beta chain) was observed in a study of T-cell reconstitution after alpha-beta-depleted transplantation in children. Findings of the study overall: Where alpha-beta T cells came from about two months after transplant was reportedly several hundred expanded graft clones. After transplant, high TCRbeta diversity at day 60 in some patients arose from surviving recipient T cells and thymic progenitors. Newly produced T cells mostly accounted for T-cell counts and diversity one year post-transplant.

A library of TCRbeta sequences, prepared with unique molecular identifiers, was generated. TCRdb re-analysed the PCR reads in MiXCR, keeping a single row per CDR3 protein. The profile shows 450,000 to 600,000 distinct CDR3 sequences, approximately 12% of them singletons. Germline CDR1 MDHEN, CDR2 SYDVKM. This CDR3 is built from 15 residues. J was trimmed by 7 bases and V by 3 bases; bases with no gene match: 7. This clonotype was seen ten or more times. The antigen is not known. V is TRBV28 and J is TRBJ2-1, with 9 bases aligning to TRBD2. The sample was PBMCs, mostly from graft donor cells, taken 360 days after TCRalphabeta/CD19-depleted stem cell transplant. This receptor was identified in a male patient aged 10-17 years who had a stem cell transplant for acute myeloid leukemia, so the T cells may come from the graft donor. CDR3 amino acids: CASSFGTSRLNEQFF. Written as DNA, the CDR3 is TGTGCCAGCAGTTTCGGGACTAGCAGGCTAAATGAGCAGTTCTTC.